The 15 T cell receptor beta chains listed next were all sequenced from one sample in a study of blood T cell repertoires in COVID-19. Clones were read by immunoSEQ multiplex PCR, and TCRdb kept only the in-frame ones, dropping some. Of approximately 190,000 clones detected, 70% to 90% appear once; the ten largest clones hold roughly 21%. Sequences were obtained from peripheral blood. These receptors were taken from a man in his 60s with active or convalescent COVID-19.

The chain is built from TRBV9 and TRBJ2-5; TRBD2 is a possible D gene (5 bases). CDR1 SGDLS and CDR2 YYNGEE come from the germline V gene. The CDR3 runs to 11 residues. V was cut by 3 bases and J by 5 bases, with 5 bases left in between. This CDR3 is CASSGGETQYF. The DNA for the CDR3 is TGTGCCAGCAGCGGAGGGGAGACCCAGTACTTC.

V usage is TRBV7-8 and J usage is TRBJ2-2, with D perhaps matching TRBD1 (6 bases). The CDR3 is 14 amino acids. Trimming took 4 bases from V and 1 from J, leaving 7 bases between them. Germline V gene data show CDR1 as SGHVS and CDR2 as FQNEAQ. CDR3 protein: CASSSDRNTGELFF. For the CDR3, the DNA is TGTGCCAGCAGCTCGGACAGGAACACCGGGGAGCTGTTTTTT.

The CDR3, as DNA: TGTGTCAGAAGCTTACCGTTTGACAATGAGCAGTTCTTC. Translation: CVRSLPFDNEQFF. This chain joins TRBV7-5 and TRBJ2-1; the DNA was not used to check the table's D call, TRBD2. TRBV7-5 is flagged as a pseudogene. This CDR3 is 13 amino acids long.

The rearrangement links TRBV18 to TRBJ1-3; D is uncertain. The CDR3 is 15 amino acids. Germline CDR1 and CDR2: KGHSH and LQKENI. Trimming pared 1 base from V and 0 bases from J, leaving 7 bases between. CDR3 sequence: CASSPRSSSGNTIYF. The CDR3 DNA reads TGTGCCAGCTCACCACGTTCGAGCTCTGGAAACACCATATATTTT.

The V gene is TRBV7-6, the J gene TRBJ2-6; perhaps TRBD1 as D (5 bases). V gave up 5 bases and J gave up 0 bases, with 20 bases separating them. Germline loops: CDR1 SGHVS, CDR2 FNYEAQ. This CDR3 comprises 19 residues. The CDR3 sequence is CASSPRLQGVSSGANVLTF. The CDR3 bases are TGTGCCAGCAGCCCCCGCCTTCAGGGCGTGAGCTCTGGGGCCAACGTCCTGACTTTC.

The chain is built from TRBV7-9 and TRBJ2-1, with D possibly TRBD2 on 5 matching bases. V was shortened by 1 base and J by 1 base, with 14 bases between the two germline ends. The CDR3 runs 17 residues. CDR1 is SEHNR and CDR2 is FQNEAQ in the germline V gene (reference sequence). CDR3 region: CASSLDQRFPSYNEQFF. The CDR3 coding sequence is TGTGCCAGCAGCTTAGATCAGCGGTTCCCGTCCTACAATGAGCAGTTCTTC. Using reference TRBV7-9 and TRBJ2-1 for the parts outside the CDR3, the full variable domain is DTGVSQNPRHKITKRGQNVTFRCDPISEHNRLYWYRQTLGQGPEFLTYFQNEAQLEKSRLLSDRFSAERPKGSFSTLEIQRTEQGDSAMYLCASSLDQRFPSYNEQFFGPGTRLTVL.

The CDR3 DNA reads TGCGCCAGCAGTGAGGACGGACTTCAGCCCCAGCATTTT. It codes for CASSEDGLQPQHF. The V gene is TRBV10-1, the J gene TRBJ1-5; D call uncertain. The ends were cut back, 2 bases at V and 6 bases at J, with 8 bases in the middle. The CDR3 loop spans 13 amino acids. In germline, CDR1 is WNHNN, CDR2 SYGVQD (reference sequence).

The chain joins TRBV15 to TRBJ2-1; 7 bases agree with TRBD1. Trimming removed 0 bases from V and 6 bases from J; junction bases left unmatched: 14. This CDR3 region has 18 residues. The germline gives CDR1 LNHNV, CDR2 YYDKDF (reference sequence). Here the CDR3 reads CATSRDLYRQGVGNEQFF. In DNA form, the CDR3 reads TGTGCCACCAGCAGAGATCTCTATCGACAGGGAGTGGGCAATGAGCAGTTCTTC.

In its sample, this clone was seen once. V is TRBV21-1 and J is TRBJ1-2; the table's D gene call, TRBD1, was not cross checked with the DNA. TRBV21-1 is classified as a pseudogene. The CDR3 has 15 residues. CDR3 DNA sequence: TGTGCCAGCAGCCAATGTGACAGGTCTAACTATGGCTACACCTTC. Protein: CASSQCDRSNYGYTF.

The chain uses TRBV19 and TRBJ2-2; TRBD2 aligns across 10 bases. Germline CDR1 is LNHDA and CDR2 is SQIVND (reference sequence). The CDR3 has 16 amino acids. J lost 2 bases, V lost 4 bases, and 4 bases had no gene match. The CDR3 region has the DNA TGTGCCAGTAGTACCCGACTAGCGGGCAACACCGGGGAGCTGTTTTTT. It is translated as CASSTRLAGNTGELFF. Full variable domain (missing parts from reference TRBV19 and TRBJ2-2): DGGITQSPKYLFRKEGQNVTLSCEQNLNHDAMYWYRQDPGQGLRLIYYSQIVNDFQKGDIAEGYSVSREKKESFPLTVTSAQKNPTAFYLCASSTRLAGNTGELFFGEGSRLTVL.

The chain uses TRBV5-4 and TRBJ2-3; possibly TRBD2 for D (6 bases). The CDR3 is 16 amino acids. Trimming shortened V by 4 bases and J by 4 bases, and 19 bases separated the two germline ends. Per the germline V gene, CDR1 is SGHNT and CDR2 is YYREEE (reference sequence). The CDR3 nucleotides read TGTGCCAGCAGCCCAAGCGCTGGGGGGATGTCAGATACGCAGTATTTT. Amino acid sequence: CASSPSAGGMSDTQYF.

The chain recombines TRBV18 with TRBJ2-2; possibly TRBD1 for D (6 bases). This CDR3 has 15 amino acids. V was pared by 3 bases and J by 6 bases, with 14 bases between. Germline CDR1 KGHSH, CDR2 LQKENI. The CDR3, as DNA: TGTGCCAGCTCACCGGGAGACAGGACCCCCGGGGAGCTGTTTTTT. Its protein is CASSPGDRTPGELFF.

This clone was counted at least ten times. J is TRBJ1-6 and V is TRBV6-1, with 8 bases identical to TRBD1. Germline loops: CDR1 MNHNS, CDR2 SASEGT. CDR3 length: 17 amino acids. J was trimmed by 1 base and V by 4 bases; bases with no gene match: 6. CDR3 sequence: CASSARTGRSYNSPLHF. The CDR3 bases are TGTGCCAGCAGTGCGAGGACAGGGAGATCCTATAATTCACCCCTCCACTTT.

The CDR3 DNA sequence: TGCGCCAGCAGCTCCACAGGGTCCACAGATACGCAGTATTTT. Translation: CASSSTGSTDTQYF. J is TRBJ2-3 and V is TRBV5-1; D might be TRBD1 (6 bases). V shed 3 bases and J shed 2 bases, with 10 bases lying between them. The length of the CDR3 is 14 residues. The germline CDR1 and CDR2 sequences are SGHRS and YFSETQ.

This clone was counted only a few times. J is TRBJ2-2 and V is TRBV27; TRBD1 matches 9 bases. In germline, CDR1 is MNHEY, CDR2 SMNVEV (reference sequence). The CDR3 totals 13 residues. V trimming: 4 bases; J trimming: 6 bases; junction bases outside the gene matches: 0. The CDR3 here is CASSWDRAGELFF. The CDR3 DNA reads TGTGCCAGCAGTTGGGACAGGGCCGGGGAGCTGTTTTTT.